This TCR beta chain was profiled in a study of cytomegalovirus exposure and HLA in healthy donors (dated by TCRdb to 2016 to 2017). In the study overall: An earlier analysis of 587 of the donors reported 250 to 350 Gb of sequence data and around 100 million unique TCR beta sequences obtained from roughly 180 million T cells. All discovery cohort repertoires had been generated using a single sequencing platform. The study aimed to test whether cataloging public T cell receptors could reveal signatures of past pathogen exposure. In a later genetic analysis, genome-wide SNP genotypes for about 65% of the roughly 670 donors were used, and that subset was treated as a discovery cohort. The number of typed donors differed by locus: about 620-640 for A, B, C, DRB1 and DQB1; 522 for DQA1; 606 for DPA1; and some 470 for DPB1. Among about 410 genotyped donors of the cohort, an average of approximately 220,000 unique TCR beta nucleotide sequences was sequenced per donor, of which approximately 19% were non-productive. An early release covering approximately 600 HLA-typed donors comprised approximately 300 gigabases of sequencing data and around 86 million unique TCR sequences. A later analysis re-analyzed previously published TCR beta repertoires from approximately 700 donors and added high-resolution HLA genotyping to study TCR occurrence patterns. In the later analysis, no new phenotypic data were used to find candidate immune exposures; instead, reliance was placed on TCR beta sequences and their occurrence across donors. The study used immunosequencing to profile the T cell repertoires of 666 subjects and linked those repertoires to cytomegalovirus serostatus. Both class I and class II loci were covered by HLA typing, at four-digit resolution. Donor age, sex, ethnicity and CMV serostatus were collected together with the repertoire data. In an earlier analysis of 500 to 650 of the donors, high-throughput TCR beta sequencing was used to judge whether each TCR beta V gene segment behaved as functional or pseudogenic. A separate validation cohort of about 110 different subjects was used in addition to the roughly 620-subject first cohort. Four or five DR-DQ haplotypes were treated as single units for association and clustering because of strong linkage in the cohort. Of the roughly 400 genotyped donors, 81% were placed in the genetic ancestry cluster associated with self-reported Caucasian donors. The study combined high-throughput TCR immunosequencing, statistical association of individual TCRs with disease status, and machine learning to predict cytomegalovirus infection status.

The cohort comprised around 690 healthy bone marrow donors. All cohort members were sampled while nominally healthy, although unrecorded immune exposures were likely present. The donor was CMV seropositive and belonged to the group of 250 to 300 seropositive cohort members. A peripheral blood sample was provided by each donor, and peripheral blood mononuclear cells were used for TCR beta sequencing. Genomic DNA extraction from the blood cell samples was performed with the Qiagen DNeasy Blood Extraction Kit. Library prep was done by the immunoSEQ multiplex PCR assay. For the multiplex PCR, a mixture combining 60 forward primers for TCR Vbeta segments and 13 reverse primers for TCR Jbeta segments was used. The CDR3 region of rearranged TCR beta genes was amplified from genomic DNA with a multiplex PCR assay. Amplified TCR beta libraries were sequenced as 87-base-pair reads on the Illumina HiSeq System. From the authors' description of their analysis: In a later analysis, tens of millions of unique TCR beta chains were counted across the approximately 640 repertoires, and approximately 9.9 million of these chains were shared by at least two donors. A nearest-neighbor algorithm error-corrected the raw reads and collapsed the reads into unique sequences, merging closely related sequences to remove PCR and sequencing errors. To assign V, D and J gene segments, CDR3 sequences were aligned to IMGT reference sequences. For a sequence to be retained, a match of at least six nucleotides to both a V gene segment and a J gene segment was required. A rearrangement was called productive if the CDR3 had no stop codons and remained in frame with V and J, and every other rearrangement was called non-productive. Following IMGT convention, CDR3 was defined as the stretch from the second conserved V-encoded cysteine to the conserved J-encoded phenylalanine. Sequences without an unambiguous match to a single V gene segment were excluded from the earlier analysis of 587 of the donors. In an earlier analysis of approximately 500 of the donors, a V segment was called functional when productive rearrangements were above 56.7%, and segregating when the standard deviation between donors exceeded 5%. A statistical classification framework was built for diagnosing cytomegalovirus status from the catalog of TCR beta chain sequences. In a later analysis, TCR nucleotide sequences were compared against IMGT/GENE-DB human TR gene sequences so that V and J genes could be assigned. Using the TCRdist pipeline, a later analysis assigned CDR3 sequences along with most-parsimonious VDJ recombination scenarios. In a later analysis, every TCR beta chain was defined by the combination of its CDR3 amino acid sequence and its V-gene family, and reads without a unique V-gene family were dropped. To address suspected cross-contamination and a sequencing artifact, a later analysis removed under 600 highly shared, low-generation-probability nucleotide sequences. For each public chain, a later analysis derived a clonal expansion index from normalized ranks of inferred template counts within each repertoire. In a later analysis, generation probabilities were computed using a VDJ recombination model fitted to out-of-frame rearrangements, and the results were checked against IGoR. Hypergeometric tests were used in a later analysis to score TCR-TCR, TCR-HLA and TCR-CMV co-occurrence, with a repertoire-size bias correction applied to the TCR pairs. A later analysis estimated false discovery rates by permuting HLA or CMV assignments 20 times. In a later analysis, co-occurring TCRs were grouped using DBSCAN, and TCRdist sequence similarity was added for clustering within HLA-allele-positive subsets. Repertoires with fewer than 30,000 or more than 120,000 public chains, plus five repertoires with anomalous nucleotide sharing, were excluded from co-occurrence clustering. As stored in TCRdb, this immuneACCESS dataset retains in-frame rearrangements with V and J assigned. A fraction of the clones does not appear; measured against another copy, unresolved V genes explain less than half of the discrepancy, and the remainder lacks a known reason. From that table come the V and J calls and clone size; the DNA was used to work out D and trimming. Present in this sample are approximately 160,000 clones, approximately 80% of which were seen just once. The ten largest clones represent roughly 4.8% of the sample.

Comments on this clone: The specificity of this receptor is unknown. One base away there is no much larger clone; base qualities are not given.

The V end loses 7 bases and the J end loses 2 bases, and a stretch of 17 bases separates them. The CDR3 spans 15 residues, from the cysteine through the phenylalanine. The read is trimmed to its CDR3 DNA, 45 bases read in frame from base 1. In the germline V gene, CDR1 corresponds to MNHNS and CDR2 to SASEGT. The full study reports these points: The cohort was sequenced for TCR beta chains only, and without alpha or paired-chain data the features that could be detected were limited. It was suggested by the authors that the approach could potentially be generalized to other disease states and immunological phenotypes. Most TCR sequences were observed very rarely across donors, whereas some public TCRs were present in many individuals. A later genetic analysis reported fewer N-insertions in productive TCRs among donors in an Asian-associated ancestry cluster than the roughly 650-donor mean. In a later analysis, TCR association rates were found to vary across HLA loci, with the most associated TCRs seen for DRB1 alleles and the fewest for HLA-C alleles. The 87-base-pair reads could not distinguish some IMGT-functional V segments, including TRBV6-2 and TRBV6-3, so those segments were excluded. Roughly uniform sequencing depth across donors was assumed in presence/absence analyses, although this assumption may not hold. A further reported finding was that TCR beta sequences accurately predicted the HLA-A and HLA-B alleles for most subjects in the first cohort. Several of the top co-occurrence clusters appeared to be linked to parvovirus B19, influenza, CMV and Epstein-Barr virus, according to a later analysis. When HLA alleles, especially DR and DQ, strongly co-occurred, TCR associations were difficult to assign to individual alleles. The classifier was reported to diagnose cytomegalovirus status with high specificity and sensitivity in both the original cohort and the validation cohort. Correlated functional status among segregating V segments might be attributable to linkage disequilibrium, but an unknown experimental factor could not be ruled out. An association between a missense DCLRE1C variant and V-gene and J-gene trimming of TCR beta chains was found in a later genetic analysis and replicated in an independent cohort. The sequencing pipeline was judged likely to have produced a cluster of highly shared sequence variants as a technical artifact. In vitro tests confirmed that a few of the cytomegalovirus-associated TCR beta chains recognize cytomegalovirus antigens. Compared with equally common non-associated chains, HLA-associated TCR beta chains in a later analysis were more clonally expanded and had lower generation probabilities. In an earlier analysis of 587 of the donors, most TCR beta V segments appeared in productive rearrangements about 90% or about 30% of the time, broadly matching IMGT annotations. Because counts were too low, more than 15 rarely observed V segments, including chromosome 9 orphons, were excluded from the earlier analysis of around 640 of the donors. According to a later analysis, most CMV-associated TCR beta chains appeared to be HLA-restricted, and the HLA associations seemed to be driven largely by CMV exposure. At a false discovery rate of 0.05, a later analysis linked some 17,000 TCR beta sequences to specific HLA alleles. The study listed 150 to 200 TCR beta chains as associated with cytomegalovirus. Immune exposure information for the cohort was limited to CMV serostatus. Because some donors lacked HLA typing at each locus, the association tests relied only on the typed subset.

The sequencing input was PBMCs. The V and J segments used are TRBV6-1 and TRBJ1-2, with the D gene not confidently named. This receptor was identified in a woman aged 50 to 60 in good health and CMV-seropositive. The nucleotide sequence is given as TGTGCCAGCACCCCCCTGGGTGACGGGAACTATGGCTACACCTTC. Translated, this is CASTPLGDGNYGYTF.